This is a list of T cell receptor beta chains from one sample in a study of CD8+CD57+ T cells in acquired aplastic anemia. TCRdb redid the calling of the reads with MiXCR, one entry per CDR3 protein. The sample includes about 210,000 distinct CDR3 sequences, under 65% of them seen just once. Sequenced material: sorted CD4+, CD8+, or CD8+CD57+ T cells (not recorded which) from PBMCs. These receptors were collected from a human donor in good health. Both conserved end residues are part of each CDR3. Fields, in order: J gene, clone size, V gene, D gene, CDR3 protein, CDR3 DNA. D genes are given only for firm matches. Some rows have no size entry. The others give once, few or many, or a class for an expanded clone.

TRBJ2-7 | - | TRBV9 | - | CASSEGAAAYEQYF | TGTGCCAGCTCGGAGGGCGCCGCCGCCTACGAGCAGTACTTC
TRBJ2-5 | - | TRBV20-1 | - | CSARDLASSYF | TGCAGTGCTAGAGACCTCGCCAGTTCGTACTTC
TRBJ1-1 | - | TRBV20-1 | TRBD1 | CSATQGTLNTEAFF | TGCAGTGCCACACAGGGGACTTTGAACACTGAAGCTTTCTTT
TRBJ2-7 | - | TRBV24-1 | - | CATSDGYPGRGYEQYF | TGTGCCACCAGTGATGGGTATCCGGGCAGGGGATACGAGCAGTACTTC
TRBJ2-7 | many | TRBV4-2 | TRBD1 | CASSQGTGAHYEQYF | TGTGCCAGCAGCCAGGGGACAGGGGCCCACTACGAGCAGTACTTC
TRBJ2-5 | - | TRBV6-6 | - | CDSTPGSGISF | TGTGACAGCACCCCCGGGTCCGGGATTTCATTC
TRBJ2-1 | - | TRBV2 | - | CASSGEVGTNEQFF | TGTGCCAGCAGTGGTGAGGTCGGTACAAATGAGCAGTTCTTC
TRBJ1-1 | once | TRBV12-3/TRBV12-4 | TRBD1 | CASSAKRPGQGNTEAFF | TGTGCCAGCAGTGCCAAGCGACCGGGACAGGGTAACACTGAAGCTTTCTTT
TRBJ1-1 | - | TRBV2 | TRBD1 | CASRGTGVDTEAFF | TGTGCCAGCCGGGGGACAGGGGTGGACACTGAAGCTTTCTTT
TRBJ2-7 | many | TRBV5-1 | - | CASSGRRDNYEQYF | TGCGCCAGCAGCGGCCGCCGGGACAACTACGAGCAGTACTTC
TRBJ1-6 | many | TRBV4-1 | - | CASSQEGVLVPPLHF | TGCGCCAGCAGCCAAGAGGGCGTTTTGGTTCCACCCCTCCACTTT
TRBJ1-5 | - | TRBV7-2 | - | CASSLISGGVQPQHF | TGTGCCAGCAGCTTAATATCCGGGGGCGTTCAGCCCCAGCATTTT
TRBJ1-3 | many | TRBV9 | - | CASSGTDTSSGNTIYF | TGTGCCAGCAGCGGGACGGACACTAGCTCTGGAAACACCATATATTTT
TRBJ2-3 | many | TRBV5-1 | - | CASSLPESTDTQYF | TGCGCCAGCAGCTTGCCGGAGAGCACAGATACGCAGTATTTT
TRBJ1-2 | - | TRBV24-1 | - | CATSDYSGCGYTF | TGTGCCACCAGTGATTACAGTGGCTGTGGCTACACCTTC
TRBJ2-5 | - | TRBV7-9 | - | CASSEADQGAQYF | TGTGCCAGCAGTGAAGCGGATCAGGGCGCCCAGTACTTC
TRBJ2-1 | - | TRBV7-9 | - | CASIEGGGNEQFF | TGTGCCAGCATCGAGGGAGGCGGGAATGAGCAGTTCTTC
TRBJ2-1 | - | TRBV15 | TRBD1 | CATSLLGTGDGNEQFF | TGTGCCACCTCACTTTTGGGGACAGGGGATGGGAATGAGCAGTTCTTC
TRBJ2-2 | - | TRBV24-1 | TRBD1 | CATSALTGAGELFF | TGTGCCACCAGTGCCCTGACAGGGGCCGGGGAGCTGTTTTTT